This T cell receptor (beta chain) was documented in a study of blood T cell repertoires in COVID-19 (dated by TCRdb to 2020 to 2021). Context from the whole study: Samples from collaborators originated in the United States, Italy and Spain and spanned both the acute and convalescent phases of COVID-19. The prospective study material was composed of cDNA or gDNA derived from T cells, B-cell-depleted T cells, or PBMCs. Deeply sampled blood TCRbeta repertoires from subjects exposed to, actively infected with, or recovered from COVID-19 were included in the dataset. The repertoires were made available in a free public database intended to serve as a resource for research on the immune response to SARS-CoV-2. Samples came from the ongoing ImmuneRACE study (first 160 participants) plus 1,254 subjects from 6 global collaborators. Sample metadata almost always included a de-identified subject ID, COVID-19 status, age in years and sex. HLA class I and class II types, where available, came from metadata supplied by the sample provider rather than from assay-based typing.

Trimming removed 4 bases from V and 6 bases from J; the gene matches leave 5 bases unexplained. According to the germline V gene (reference sequence), CDR1 reads SEHNR and CDR2 reads FQNEAQ. Counted from cysteine to phenylalanine, this CDR3 has 14 amino acids. The read is trimmed to its CDR3 DNA, 42 bases read in frame from base 1. Collaborating institutions collected whole blood in K2EDTA tubes following their own protocols. For TCRbeta analysis, collaborator samples were shipped as frozen whole blood, as isolated PBMCs, or as DNA extracted from either sample type. Overall study results and their limits: Clinical and demographic metadata were provided uncurated, with the amount varying by source and participant.

Remarks on this clone: Its antigen target is currently unknown. No much larger clone exists at a distance of one base, and base qualities are not known.

TCRbeta CDR3 regions were amplified from genomic DNA using the immunoSEQ Assay, a bias-controlled multiplex PCR. The authors' analysis ran thus. Nucleated cell counts per sample were estimated from amplification of reference gene primers within the assay. To quantify the absolute abundance of each unique TCRbeta CDR3 rearrangement, sequence reads were collapsed and filtered. For each sample, productive Simpson clonality was calculated as the square root of Simpson's diversity index across productive rearrangements. TCRdb mirrors the immuneACCESS table, restricted to in-frame sequences. Some clones are absent from its copies; in checked studies, under half trace to an unresolved V gene, and the reason for the others is unknown. That table supplies the V and J calls and clone size; D and trimming were determined from the DNA. The sample table records about 250,000 clones; 70% to 90% of these occur just once. The ten largest make up roughly 3% of the sample.

Recombination connected TRBV7-9 to TRBJ2-1, with 8 middle bases fitting TRBD1. The source of this sequence is a man aged 18 to 30 with active or convalescent COVID-19. Sequencing was performed on peripheral blood. The sequence in DNA is TGTGCCAGCAGCTCCGTGGGACAGGTCAATGAGCAGTTCTTC. Translation gives CASSSVGQVNEQFF. Where the CDR3 stops, the reference TRBV7-9 and TRBJ2-1 genes take over; the full variable domain is DTGVSQNPRHKITKRGQNVTFRCDPISEHNRLYWYRQTLGQGPEFLTYFQNEAQLEKSRLLSDRFSAERPKGSFSTLEIQRTEQGDSAMYLCASSSVGQVNEQFFGPGTRLTVL.